These T cell receptor beta chains were read from a single sample in a study of glioma-infiltrating T cells after dendritic cell vaccination. Sequencing was performed with immunoSEQ multiplex PCR; in TCRdb, only in-frame clones are kept and a portion is missing. In the table there are just under 60,000 clones, roughly 83% of which are singletons. Source: blood, taken after dendritic cell vaccination. The receptor source for this set is a human donor with glioblastoma. Each CDR3 is given with its conserved first and last residue. The D gene is left open where the match is weak. Some rows have no size entry. The others give once, few or many, or a class for an expanded clone.

V	D	size	J	DNA	CDR3
TRBV5-6	NA	NA	TRBJ2-7	TGTGCCAGCAGCTTACCTAAAGCGGACGAGCAGTACTTC	CASSLPKADEQYF
TRBV15	NA	NA	TRBJ2-5	TGTGCCACCAGCAGAGAGGAGGGTTCCTTCGAGACCCAGTACTTC	CATSREEGSFETQYF
TRBV6-6	NA	NA	TRBJ1-1	TGTGCCAGCAGTTACTCACGGGAGGGAACTGAAGCTTTCTTT	CASSYSREGTEAFF
TRBV30	NA	once	TRBJ1-2	TGTGCCTGGAGTACTACAGGGTTTGACTATGGCTACACCTTC	CAWSTTGFDYGYTF
TRBV30	NA	NA	TRBJ2-7	TGTGCCTGGAGTTTGAGCGACGGCTCCTACGAGCAGTACTTC	CAWSLSDGSYEQYF
TRBV5-5	NA	NA	TRBJ2-7	TGTGCCAGCAGCTTGTCCCTGTGGCAGGGGGGAAGAGACGAGCAGTACTTC	CASSLSLWQGGRDEQYF
TRBV11-2	TRBD1	NA	TRBJ2-7	TGTGCCAGCAGCTTCGGACGGGGAAGGGGGCCAAAGGAGCAGTACTTC	CASSFGRGRGPKEQYF
TRBV11-2	NA	NA	TRBJ2-7	TGTGCCAGCAGCCCCGGAGGGCCCTACGAGCAGTACTTC	CASSPGGPYEQYF
TRBV13	TRBD2	few	TRBJ2-7	TGTGCCAGCAGCGGACGGGAGCGGGGCTACGAGCAGTACTTC	CASSGRERGYEQYF
TRBV12-5	NA	NA	TRBJ2-7	TGTGCTAGTGGCTCGGGACTGAATTACGAGCAGTACTTC	CASGSGLNYEQYF
TRBV7-8	TRBD1	NA	TRBJ1-3	TGTGCCAGCGGAGGGACAGGAGGGTCCAGTAACACCATATATTTT	CASGGTGGSSNTIYF
TRBV10-3	NA	NA	TRBJ2-3	TGTGCCATCAATAGTGGGCCAGGGAATACAGATACGCAGTATTTT	CAINSGPGNTDTQYF
TRBV4-2	TRBD2	NA	TRBJ2-5	TGTGCCAGCAGCCAAGCAACAACCGGTACGGGAGGAGAGACCCAGTACTTC	CASSQATTGTGGETQYF
TRBV7-6	TRBD1	NA	TRBJ1-1	TGTGCCAGCAGTAACGACAGGGTAAGCGGGAACACTGAAGCTTTCTTT	CASSNDRVSGNTEAFF
TRBV5-1	NA	NA	TRBJ2-3	TGCGCCAGCAGCTTCCTTTTGGCCACAGATACGCAGTATTTT	CASSFLLATDTQYF
TRBV15	TRBD2	NA	TRBJ2-7	TGTGCCACCAGCAGAGATAGCGGGGGCAGCTACGAGCAGTACTTC	CATSRDSGGSYEQYF
TRBV6-5	NA	NA	TRBJ2-2	TGTGCCAGCAAGGGGCAGCGAAACACCGGGGAGCTGTTTTTT	CASKGQRNTGELFF
TRBV15	TRBD1	once	TRBJ2-1	TGTGCCACCAGCAGAGGACAGGGCCCCTACAATGAGCAGTTCTTC	CATSRGQGPYNEQFF
TRBV19	TRBD1	NA	TRBJ1-1	TGTGCCAGCAGGGGGCGATTTGAGAACACTGAAGCTTTCTTT	CASRGRFENTEAFF
TRBV4-3	NA	NA	TRBJ1-5	TGCGCCAGCAGCCAAGACAGGGGTGGTCAGCCCCAGCATTTT	CASSQDRGGQPQHF
TRBV11-3	NA	NA	TRBJ2-2	TGTGCCAGCACAGCAGGGCCGAACACCGGGGAGCTGTTTTTT	CASTAGPNTGELFF
TRBV5-5	NA	NA	TRBJ1-1	TGTGCCAGCAGCTTGGCACGAGGAAACACTGAAGCTTTCTTT	CASSLARGNTEAFF
TRBV18	NA	NA	TRBJ2-1	TGTGCCAGCTCACCACCTCGCTCCTACAATGAGCAGTTCTTC	CASSPPRSYNEQFF
TRBV18	TRBD1	NA	TRBJ1-4	TGTGCCAGCTCAACGCAGGGACAGGTTGATGAAAAACTGTTTTTT	CASSTQGQVDEKLFF
TRBV6-5	TRBD1	NA	TRBJ1-4	TGTGCCAGCAGTACACGACAGGGAATTGAAAAACTGTTTTTT	CASSTRQGIEKLFF
TRBV30	NA	NA	TRBJ2-7	TGTGCCTGGAGTGCGGGGGAGAAAAGCTCCTACGAGCAGTACTTC	CAWSAGEKSSYEQYF
TRBV28	TRBD1	NA	TRBJ2-7	TGTGCCAGCAGTTTAGTCGGACAGGGGTCCACCAACGAGCAGTACTTC	CASSLVGQGSTNEQYF
TRBV6-6	NA	NA	TRBJ1-4	TGTGCCAGCAGTTACTCGGCAGATGGGAGAGAAAAACTGTTTTTT	CASSYSADGREKLFF
TRBV5-1	NA	NA	TRBJ1-1	TGCGCCAGCAGCTTGTACGCAGAAATGAACACTGAAGCTTTCTTT	CASSLYAEMNTEAFF
TRBV30	NA	NA	TRBJ2-5	TGTGCCTGGAGCGGGGAAGAGACCCAGTACTTC	CAWSGEETQYF
TRBV5-1	TRBD1	NA	TRBJ1-1	TGCGCCAGCAGCGTAGGAGACAGGGTGGGCACTGAAGCTTTCTTT	CASSVGDRVGTEAFF
TRBV5-1	NA	NA	TRBJ1-3	TGCGCCAGCAGCTTGGAAGTCGGGCCCTTCGACAGGAACACCATATATTTT	CASSLEVGPFDRNTIYF
TRBV7-3	TRBD2	few	TRBJ2-1	TGTGCCAGCTCCCTAGCGGGGGGGATGTACAATGAGCAGTTCTTC	CASSLAGGMYNEQFF
TRBV7-9	NA	NA	TRBJ2-7	TGTGCCAGCGGGACACGGGACTACGAGCAGTACTTC	CASGTRDYEQYF
TRBV7-2	NA	NA	TRBJ2-7	TGTGCCAGCAGCTTAATTATGGGGGGCGAGCAGTACTTC	CASSLIMGGEQYF
TRBV10-3	NA	NA	TRBJ1-5	TGTGCCATCAGTGGGGAGGGTGGGAATCAGCCCCAGCATTTT	CAISGEGGNQPQHF
TRBV7-8	NA	NA	TRBJ2-7	TGTGCCAGCAGCTTAGCCGGGGGACAGACCTACGAGCAGTACTTC	CASSLAGGQTYEQYF
TRBV4-3	NA	few	TRBJ1-3	TGCGCCAGCAGCCAAGATGAAGGGGAAGGCACCATATATTTT	CASSQDEGEGTIYF
TRBV7-9	NA	NA	TRBJ2-5	TGTGCCAGCAGCGCCCGGGGTGCGGAGACCCAGTACTTC	CASSARGAETQYF
TRBV7-6	TRBD2	NA	TRBJ2-7	TGTGCCAGCAGCTCCGTAGCGGGGGGGGACCTCTACGAGCAGTACTTC	CASSSVAGGDLYEQYF
TRBV10-3	NA	few	TRBJ2-5	TGTGCCAGCAGTGAAAACTTTCAAGAGACCCAGTACTTC	CASSENFQETQYF
TRBV29-1	NA	NA	TRBJ1-4	TGCAGCGCCATGACAAGCCGTAATGAAAAACTGTTTTTT	CSAMTSRNEKLFF
TRBV13	NA	NA	TRBJ1-2	TGTGCCAGCAGCCGCGGACAGTTGAACTATGGCTACACCTTC	CASSRGQLNYGYTF
TRBV7-2	NA	NA	TRBJ2-7	TGTGCCAGCAGCTCGGACATAACCTCCTACGAGCAGTACTTC	CASSSDITSYEQYF
TRBV19	NA	NA	TRBJ2-5	TGTGCCAGTAGTGACCGGGGGGCCAGGGAGACCCAGTACTTC	CASSDRGARETQYF
TRBV27	NA	NA	TRBJ1-4	TGTGCCAGCAGACAGGGTTCCTTCGATAGAGAAAAACTGTTTTTT	CASRQGSFDREKLFF